This record concerns one T cell receptor beta chain sequence. Its antigen is not known. This sample is drawn from a study of T cells expressing NK-cell markers. Study-level information: Seven sequenced donors out of eight were HCMV-seropositive, one seronegative. Overall study results and limits: For five or six donors, the dominant NKG2C+ clonotypes made up roughly 1.0-7.5% of their CD8+ T cells.

TCRdb re-called the 5' RACE reads; every CDR3 protein appears as one record, without DNA. The table lists some 450,000 distinct CDR3 sequences. Germline-derived CDR1 and CDR2 are SGHRS and YFSETQ. The length of the CDR3 is 16 residues. This sequence joins TRBV5-1 and TRBJ2-5; TCRdb proposes TRBD1, but this gene call is untestable without DNA. The sequenced sample consisted of blood T cells: a sorted CD56 or NKG2C T cell subset, CD4+ or CD8+ T cells, or bulk PBMC T cells (not recorded which). The origin of this receptor is a woman aged 18 to 69 in good health. This CDR3 reads CASSFGTGSYQETQYF.